These 6 T cell receptor delta chains were sequenced from one sample in a study of Vδ1+ human thymocytes. Study-wide points: Thymic TRG and TRD repertoires appeared highly polyclonal, with Gaussian CDR3 length distributions.

RNA was extracted from the cells and then reverse transcribed. Multiplex PCR used pooled V-gene forward primers and a constant-region reverse primer to amplify CDR3s. TCRdb called clones anew from the multiplex PCR reads with CATT. In the table there are 20,000 to 25,000 delta-chain clones, approximately 8.8% of which are singletons. Antigens of these TCRs are unknown. Material for sequencing was Vdelta1+ gamma-delta thymocytes from the thymus. Indicated subset: FACS-sorted CD3+ TCRalphabeta- TCRVdelta1+ TCRVdelta2- thymocytes. The source is a child under two years old who had congenital heart surgery.

No V gene was called, and the J gene is TRDJ3; no DNA check was done on the table's D call, TRDD3. This CDR3 is 21 amino acids long. The CDR3 sequence: CACDTEWGTARHTWDTRQMFF. The CDR3 region has the DNA TGTGCCTGTGACACTGAGTGGGGGACCGCCCGCCATACCTGGGACACCCGACAGATGTTTTTC.

The chain employs TRDV1 and TRDJ2; 8 bases align to TRDD3. CDR1 is TSWWSYY and CDR2 is QGS in the germline V gene. With 0 bases clipped from V and 0 bases from J, the junction kept 12 bases outside the gene matches. The CDR3 covers 20 residues. The DNA of the CDR3 is TGTGCTCTTGGGGAACTACGGTCTGGGGGACGCCCCTCTTTGACAGCACAACTCTTCTTT. Translation: CALGELRSGGRPSLTAQLFF.

V gene TRDV1 combines with J gene TRDJ1, with 9 positions matching TRDD3. The J segment lost 0 bases and the V segment lost 1 base, leaving 12 bases of the junction unmatched. Germline-derived CDR1 and CDR2 are TSWWSYY and QGS. The CDR3 consists of 19 residues. The CDR3 loop is CALGEHSRYWGTHTDKLIF. CDR3 nucleotides: TGTGCTCTTGGGGAACATTCCCGGTACTGGGGGACCCACACCGATAAACTCATCTTT.

A note on this clone: Relative to the germline gene, one junction end is altered; a read error may explain this. Additional DNA sequences in this sample encode the identical CDR3. The chain carries TRDV2 and TRDJ1; D may be TRDD3 (6 bases). CDR3 length: 18 amino acids. Germline-derived CDR1 and CDR2 are GEAIGNYY and EKD. DNA of the CDR3: TGTGCCTGCGACACCGGGATAGACCGTAGGTCGTACACCGATAAACTCATCTTT. Protein: CACDTGIDRRSYTDKLIF.

The chain combines TRDV1 with TRDJ1; D remains ambiguous. CDR1 and CDR2 (germline): TSWWSYY, QGS. Trimming shortened V by 2 bases and J by 4 bases, and 17 bases separated the two germline ends. This CDR3 has 16 amino acids. CDR3 residues: CALGESLCPIYDKLIF. The CDR3 coding sequence is TGTGCTCTTGGGGAAAGTCTTTGTCCGATATACGATAAACTCATCTTT.

This clone was seen a handful of times. This rearrangement joins TRDV1 to TRDJ1; tentatively, D is TRDD2 or TRDD3 (6 bases each). The CDR3 has 18 amino acids. Per germline, CDR1 TSWWSYY and CDR2 QGS. Trimming cost V 4 bases and J 9 bases, with 30 bases left between them. The DNA of the CDR3 is TGTGCTCTTGGGGGATTACCTTCCGCTAATACTGGGACGTCTCAACTCATCTTT. This sequence encodes CALGGLPSANTGTSQLIF.